This T cell receptor (beta chain) was captured by sequencing in a study of CD8+CD57+ T cells in acquired aplastic anemia. Whole-study context: On average, sorted CD4+ and CD8+ cells gave 3 to 3.5 ug of DNA.

Genomic DNA, the template, was used for profiling of the TCR beta VDJ and CDR3. MiXCR, applied by TCRdb to the reads, yields one record per CDR3 protein. The sample consists of about half a million distinct CDR3 sequences, 25% to 40% of them appearing once. Patients chosen for sequencing had shown CD8+CD57+ cell expansion by flow cytometry. None of the patients had been given any therapy when their blood was sampled. This TCR was recovered from a human donor with aplastic anemia. The sample taken for sequencing was sorted CD4+, CD8+, or CD8+CD57+ T cells (not recorded which) from PBMCs.

CDR3 in amino acids: CASIMSASPTYEQYF. CDR3 nucleotide sequence: TGTGCCAGCATAATGTCGGCCTCGCCTACATACGAGCAGTACTTC. V is TRBV5-6 and J is TRBJ2-7, with unresolved D. This CDR3 spans 15 amino acids. Trimming stripped 6 bases from V and 4 bases from J, with 20 bases between. Germline-derived CDR1 and CDR2 are SGHDT and YYEEEE.